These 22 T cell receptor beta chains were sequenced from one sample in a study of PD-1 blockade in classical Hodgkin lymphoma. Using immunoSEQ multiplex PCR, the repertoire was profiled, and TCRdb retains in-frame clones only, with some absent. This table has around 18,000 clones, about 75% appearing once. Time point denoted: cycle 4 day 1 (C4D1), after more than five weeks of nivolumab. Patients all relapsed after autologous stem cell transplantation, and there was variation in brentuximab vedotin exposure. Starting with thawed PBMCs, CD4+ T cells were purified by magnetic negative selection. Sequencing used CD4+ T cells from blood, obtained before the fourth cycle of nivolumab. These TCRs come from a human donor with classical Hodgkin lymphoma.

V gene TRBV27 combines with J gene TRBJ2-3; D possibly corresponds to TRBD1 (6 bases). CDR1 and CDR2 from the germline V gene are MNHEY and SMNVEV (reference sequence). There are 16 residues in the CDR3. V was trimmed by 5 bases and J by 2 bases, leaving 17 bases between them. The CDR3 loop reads CASSLQGPRFTDTQYF. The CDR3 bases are TGTGCCAGCAGTCTACAGGGCCCCCGTTTCACAGATACGCAGTATTTT.

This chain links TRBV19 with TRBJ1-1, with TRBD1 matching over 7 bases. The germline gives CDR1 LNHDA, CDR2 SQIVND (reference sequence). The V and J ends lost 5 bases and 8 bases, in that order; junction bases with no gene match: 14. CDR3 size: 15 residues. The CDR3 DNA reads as TGTGCCAGTAGTGCAAAGACAGGGAGGAGGAGGGAAGCTTTCTTT. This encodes CASSAKTGRRREAFF.

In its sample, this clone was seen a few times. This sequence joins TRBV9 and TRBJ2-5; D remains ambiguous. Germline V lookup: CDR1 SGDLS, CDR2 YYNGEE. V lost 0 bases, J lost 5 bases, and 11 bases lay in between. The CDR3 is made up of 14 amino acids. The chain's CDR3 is CASSVGIVGETQYF. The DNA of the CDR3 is TGTGCCAGCAGCGTAGGAATAGTGGGTGAGACCCAGTACTTC.

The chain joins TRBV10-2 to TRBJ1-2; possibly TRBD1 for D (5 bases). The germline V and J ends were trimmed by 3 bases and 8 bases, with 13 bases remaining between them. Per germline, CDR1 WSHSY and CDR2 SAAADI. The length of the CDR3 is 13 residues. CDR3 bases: TGCGCCAGCAGTGAAGGGGCATTGTGGGGCTACACCTTC. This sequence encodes CASSEGALWGYTF.

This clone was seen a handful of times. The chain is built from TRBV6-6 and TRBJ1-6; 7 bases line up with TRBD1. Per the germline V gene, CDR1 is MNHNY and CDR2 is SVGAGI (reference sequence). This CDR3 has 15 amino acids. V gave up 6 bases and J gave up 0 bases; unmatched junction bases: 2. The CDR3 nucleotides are TGTGCCAGCAGCCGGGACAGCTCCTATAATTCACCCCTCCACTTT. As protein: CASSRDSSYNSPLHF.

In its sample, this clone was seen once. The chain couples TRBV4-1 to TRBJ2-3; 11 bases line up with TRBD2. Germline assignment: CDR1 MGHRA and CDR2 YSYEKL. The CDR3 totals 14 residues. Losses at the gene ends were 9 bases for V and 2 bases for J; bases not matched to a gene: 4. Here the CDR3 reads CASKTSGTTDTQYF. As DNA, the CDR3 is TGCGCCAGTAAGACTAGCGGGACCACAGATACGCAGTATTTT.

CDR3 loop: CASSVTGGQPQHF. The CDR3 DNA is TGTGCCAGCAGTGTGACAGGGGGCCAGCCCCAGCATTTT. V usage is TRBV6-1 and J usage is TRBJ1-5; the match to TRBD1 covers 10 bases. After removal of 4 bases from V and 7 bases from J, the junction contained 1 base not matched to a gene. The CDR3 has 13 residues. Germline V gives CDR1 MNHNS, CDR2 SASEGT.

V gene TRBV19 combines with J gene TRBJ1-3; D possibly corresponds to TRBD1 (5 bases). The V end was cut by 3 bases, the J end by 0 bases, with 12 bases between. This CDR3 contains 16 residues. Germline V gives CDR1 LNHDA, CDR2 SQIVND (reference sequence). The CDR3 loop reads CASSIGRAFSGNTIYF. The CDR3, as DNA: TGTGCCAGTAGTATCGGCAGGGCTTTCTCTGGAAACACCATATATTTT.

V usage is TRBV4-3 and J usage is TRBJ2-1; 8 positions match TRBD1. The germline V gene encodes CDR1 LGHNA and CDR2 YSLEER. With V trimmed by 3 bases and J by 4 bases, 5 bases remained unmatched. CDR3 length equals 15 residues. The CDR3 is CASSQDRALYNEQFF. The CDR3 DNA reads TGCGCCAGCAGCCAGGACAGGGCCCTTTACAATGAGCAGTTCTTC.

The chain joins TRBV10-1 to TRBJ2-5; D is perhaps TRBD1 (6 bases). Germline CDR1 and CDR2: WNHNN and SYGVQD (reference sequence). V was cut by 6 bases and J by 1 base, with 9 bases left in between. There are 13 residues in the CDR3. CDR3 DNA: TGCGCCAGCAGCGGGACACGCCAAGAGACCCAGTACTTC. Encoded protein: CASSGTRQETQYF.

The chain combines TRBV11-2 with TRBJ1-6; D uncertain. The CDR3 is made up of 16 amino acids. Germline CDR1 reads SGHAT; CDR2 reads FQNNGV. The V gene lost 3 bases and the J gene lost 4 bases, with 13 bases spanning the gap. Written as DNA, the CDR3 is TGTGCCAGCAGCTTTGGGTGGGCCCGTTATAATTCACCCCTCCACTTT. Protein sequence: CASSFGWARYNSPLHF.

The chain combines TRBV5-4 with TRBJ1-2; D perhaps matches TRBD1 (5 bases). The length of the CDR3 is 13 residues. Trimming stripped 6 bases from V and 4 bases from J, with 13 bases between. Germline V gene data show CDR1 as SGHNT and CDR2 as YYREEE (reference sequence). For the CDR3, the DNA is TGTGCCAGCAAGGGGAGGGCGAGCTATGGCTACACCTTC. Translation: CASKGRASYGYTF.

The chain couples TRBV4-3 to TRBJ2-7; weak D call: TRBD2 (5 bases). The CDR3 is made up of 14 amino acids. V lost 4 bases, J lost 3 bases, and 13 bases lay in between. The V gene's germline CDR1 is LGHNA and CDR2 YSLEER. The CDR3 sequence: CASSPGRANYEQYF. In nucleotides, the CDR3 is TGCGCCAGCAGCCCCGGGCGGGCGAACTACGAGCAGTACTTC.

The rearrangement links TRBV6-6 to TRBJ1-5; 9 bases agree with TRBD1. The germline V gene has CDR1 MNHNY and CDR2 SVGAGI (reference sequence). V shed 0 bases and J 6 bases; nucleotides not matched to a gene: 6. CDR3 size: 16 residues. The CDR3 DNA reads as TGTGCCAGCAGTTACTCCGGGACAGGGACGAGTCAGCCCCAGCATTTT. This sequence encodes CASSYSGTGTSQPQHF.

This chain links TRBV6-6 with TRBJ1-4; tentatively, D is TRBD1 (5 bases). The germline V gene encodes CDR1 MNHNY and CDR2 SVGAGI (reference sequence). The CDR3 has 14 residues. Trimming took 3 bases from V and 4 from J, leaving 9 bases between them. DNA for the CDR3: TGTGCCAGCAGTTATGACAGAGTTAATGAAAAACTGTTTTTT. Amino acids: CASSYDRVNEKLFF.

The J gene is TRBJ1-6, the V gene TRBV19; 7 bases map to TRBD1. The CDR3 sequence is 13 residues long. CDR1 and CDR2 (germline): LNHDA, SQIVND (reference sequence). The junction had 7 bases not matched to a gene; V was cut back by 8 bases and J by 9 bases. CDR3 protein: CASGRGGASPLHF. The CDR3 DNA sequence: TGTGCCAGTGGTAGAGGGGGCGCTTCACCCCTCCACTTT.

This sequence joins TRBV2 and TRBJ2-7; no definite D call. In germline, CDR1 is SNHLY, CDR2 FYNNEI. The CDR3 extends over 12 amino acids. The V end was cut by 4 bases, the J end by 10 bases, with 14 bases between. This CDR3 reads CASSAQALVQYV. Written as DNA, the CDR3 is TGTGCCAGCAGTGCCCAAGCCCTAGTCCAGTACGTC.

The CDR3: CASSPGLAGFTDTQYF. For the CDR3, the DNA is TGTGCCAGCAGCCCAGGACTAGCGGGTTTCACAGATACGCAGTATTTT. The rearrangement joins TRBV14 to TRBJ2-3; 11 positions match TRBD2. V lost 4 bases to trimming and J lost 2 bases; unmatched junction nucleotides: 5. This CDR3 region has 16 residues. Germline V gene data show CDR1 as SGHDN and CDR2 as FVKESK.

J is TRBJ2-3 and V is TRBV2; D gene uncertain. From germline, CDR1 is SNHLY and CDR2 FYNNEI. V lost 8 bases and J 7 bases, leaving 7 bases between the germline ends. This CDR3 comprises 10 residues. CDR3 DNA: TGTGCCAGCGTTCTGAATACGCAGTATTTT. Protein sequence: CASVLNTQYF.

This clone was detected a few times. This CDR3 is CAWSPGQGNSPLHF. In DNA form, the CDR3 reads TGTGCCTGGAGTCCGGGACAGGGGAATTCACCCCTCCACTTT. The chain joins TRBV30 to TRBJ1-6; 10 bases fit TRBD1. V lost 2 bases and J lost 7; bases outside the gene matches: 2. The CDR3 is 14 amino acids. The V gene's germline CDR1 is GTSNPN and CDR2 SVGIG (reference sequence).

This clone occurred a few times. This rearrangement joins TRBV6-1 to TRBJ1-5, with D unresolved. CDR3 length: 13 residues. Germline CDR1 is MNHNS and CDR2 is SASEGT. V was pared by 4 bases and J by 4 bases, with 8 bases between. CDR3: CASSGVGNQPQHF. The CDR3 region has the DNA TGTGCCAGCAGTGGAGTAGGTAATCAGCCCCAGCATTTT.

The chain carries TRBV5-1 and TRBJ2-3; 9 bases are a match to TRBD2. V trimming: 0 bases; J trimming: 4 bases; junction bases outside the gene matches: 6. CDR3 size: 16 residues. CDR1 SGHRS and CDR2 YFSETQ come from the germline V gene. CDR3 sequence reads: CASSLDSGGAADTQYF. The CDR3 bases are TGCGCCAGCAGCTTGGATAGCGGGGGCGCCGCAGATACGCAGTATTTT.